This TCR beta chain derives from a study of cytomegalovirus exposure and HLA in healthy donors. The study, taken as a whole, reports: The sole available immune exposure information was CMV serostatus. A list of 150 or so TCR beta chains associated with cytomegalovirus was given. Data from an earlier analysis indicated that most TCR beta V segments were productive either about 87% or about 30% of the time.

The V end was cut by 2 bases, the J end by 2 bases, with 8 bases between. The germline V gene has CDR1 MNHEY and CDR2 SVGAGI. This CDR3 is 14 amino acids long. As for this clone: What it recognizes is unknown.

60 Vbeta and 13 Jbeta primers were used in PCR. Profiling relied on immunoSEQ multiplex PCR, and the TCRdb table lists in-frame clones only, not all of them. Among under 150,000 clones, around 84% were seen once, and the ten largest hold around 2%. The chain uses TRBV6-5 and TRBJ2-3; perhaps TRBD1 as D (5 bases). Sequencing used PBMCs. This clonotype was sampled from a man aged 18 to 29 in good health and CMV-seronegative. CDR3 coding DNA: TGTGCCAGCAGTTACGACAGACTCACAGATACGCAGTATTTT. Translating it yields CASSYDRLTDTQYF.